One sample yielded the 2 T cell receptor beta chains listed below, sequenced in a study of T cells in Graves' hyperthyroidism and ophthalmopathy. RNA transcripts gave rise to amplified TCR beta CDR3 regions. The TCR CDR3 was amplified in a first-round RT-PCR using the HTBI primer set. A single record per CDR3 protein comes from TCRdb applying MiXCR to the multiplex PCR reads. The repertoire holds 750,000 to 900,000 distinct CDR3 sequences, around 38% seen once, with more than 7% in the top ten. The sequenced sample was blood. These receptors were collected from a man between 18 and 35 years old with Graves' hyperthyroidism.

The genes are TRBV2 and TRBJ2-3; possibly TRBD2 for D (6 bases). CDR1 is SNHLY, CDR2 FYNNEI, per germline. The V end was cut by 7 bases, the J end by 3 bases, with 23 bases between. The CDR3 is 17 residues long. CDR3 nucleotide sequence: TGTGCCAGCACGCCACCGACTAGACTTTCTAGGACAGATACGCAGTATTTT. Translated, it gives CASTPPTRLSRTDTQYF. The full variable domain, its missing parts supplied by reference TRBV2 and TRBJ2-3, is EPEVTQTPSHQVTQMGQEVILRCVPISNHLYFYWYRQILGQKVEFLVSFYNNEISEKSEIFDDQFSVERPDGSNFTLKIRSTKLEDSAMYFCASTPPTRLSRTDTQYFGPGTRLTVL.

The gene calls are TRBV7-2 and TRBJ2-7, with 7 bases fitting TRBD2. Germline V lookup: CDR1 SGHTA, CDR2 FQGNSA. Trimming at V came to 1 base and at J to 0 bases, leaving 6 bases not matched to a gene. CDR3 length: 16 residues. CDR3 in amino acids: CASSLELSGGSYEQYF. The CDR3 DNA sequence: TGTGCCAGCAGCTTAGAATTGTCGGGGGGCTCCTACGAGCAGTACTTC.